The present entry profiles one T cell receptor (beta chain) with its context. Its antigen is unidentified. This record belongs to a study of cytomegalovirus exposure and HLA in healthy donors. Study information: Earlier results showed approximately 120 million unique TCR beta sequences derived from approximately 170 million T cells. Study-level findings and limits: Specificity for CMV antigens was confirmed in vitro for a few of the CMV-associated chains. CMV serostatus alone was available as immune exposure information. In a later analysis, at a false discovery rate of 0.05, 16,951 TCR beta sequences matched HLA alleles.

The PCR employed 60 Vbeta primers together with 13 Jbeta primers. TCRdb's table, derived via immunoSEQ multiplex PCR, lists solely in-frame clones and lacks some. The sample consists of about 190,000 clones, about 81% of them appearing once. CDR1 and CDR2 (germline): SGHDT, YYEEEE. Trimming took 2 bases from V and 5 from J; bases not matched to a gene: 6. CDR3 length equals 15 residues. Sequences were obtained from PBMCs. This sequence originates from a woman under 30 in good health and CMV-seropositive. The chain carries TRBV5-6 and TRBJ2-1, with 8 bases aligning to TRBD1. The CDR3: CASSLDRGIHNEQFF. CDR3 DNA sequence: TGTGCCAGCAGCTTAGACAGGGGTATCCACAATGAGCAGTTCTTC.